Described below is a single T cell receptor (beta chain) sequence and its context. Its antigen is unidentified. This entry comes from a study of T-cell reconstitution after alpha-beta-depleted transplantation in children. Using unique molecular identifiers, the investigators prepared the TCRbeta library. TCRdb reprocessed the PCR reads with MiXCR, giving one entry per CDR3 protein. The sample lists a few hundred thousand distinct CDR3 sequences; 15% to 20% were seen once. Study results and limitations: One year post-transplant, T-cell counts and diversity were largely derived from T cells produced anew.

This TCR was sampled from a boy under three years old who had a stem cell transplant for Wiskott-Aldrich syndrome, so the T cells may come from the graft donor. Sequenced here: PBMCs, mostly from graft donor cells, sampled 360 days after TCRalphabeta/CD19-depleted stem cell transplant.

The CDR3 protein is CASSPTSGGPGETQYF. CDR3 coding DNA: TGTGCCAGCAGTCCGACTAGCGGGGGGCCTGGGGAGACCCAGTACTTC. The chain uses TRBV6-1 and TRBJ2-5; 13 bases line up with TRBD2. This CDR3 contains 16 residues. Trimming cost V 5 bases and J 5 bases; bases outside gene matches: 8. Per germline, CDR1 MNHNS and CDR2 SASEGT.